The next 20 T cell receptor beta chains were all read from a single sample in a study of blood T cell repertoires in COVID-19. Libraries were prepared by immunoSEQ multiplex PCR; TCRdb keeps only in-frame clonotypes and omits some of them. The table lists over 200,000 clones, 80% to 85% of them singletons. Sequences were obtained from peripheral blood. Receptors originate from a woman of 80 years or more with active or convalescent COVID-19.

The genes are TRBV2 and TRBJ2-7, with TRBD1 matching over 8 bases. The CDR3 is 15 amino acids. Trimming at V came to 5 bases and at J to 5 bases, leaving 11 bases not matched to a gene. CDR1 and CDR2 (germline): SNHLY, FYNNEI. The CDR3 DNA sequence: TGTGCCAGCAGTACGGACAGGGACGCACCGCACGAGCAGTACTTC. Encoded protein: CASSTDRDAPHEQYF.

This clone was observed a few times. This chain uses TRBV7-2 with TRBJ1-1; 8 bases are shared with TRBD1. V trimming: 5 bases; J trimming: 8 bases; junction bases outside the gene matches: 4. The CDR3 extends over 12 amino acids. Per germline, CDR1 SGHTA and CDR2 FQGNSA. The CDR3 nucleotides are TGTGCCAGCAGCACCCGGACAGGGGAAGCTTTCTTT. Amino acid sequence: CASSTRTGEAFF.

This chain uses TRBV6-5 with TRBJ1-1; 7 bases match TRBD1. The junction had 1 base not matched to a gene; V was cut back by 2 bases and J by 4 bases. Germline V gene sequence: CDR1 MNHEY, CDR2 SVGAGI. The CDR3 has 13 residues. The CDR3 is CASSYNRGTEAFF. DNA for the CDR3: TGTGCCAGCAGTTACAACAGGGGCACTGAAGCTTTCTTT.

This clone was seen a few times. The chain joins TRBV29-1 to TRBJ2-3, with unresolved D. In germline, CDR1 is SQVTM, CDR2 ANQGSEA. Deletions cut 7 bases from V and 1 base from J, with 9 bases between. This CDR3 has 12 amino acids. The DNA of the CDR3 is TGCAGCGCCCGTCAGGGCACAGATACGCAGTATTTT. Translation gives CSARQGTDTQYF.

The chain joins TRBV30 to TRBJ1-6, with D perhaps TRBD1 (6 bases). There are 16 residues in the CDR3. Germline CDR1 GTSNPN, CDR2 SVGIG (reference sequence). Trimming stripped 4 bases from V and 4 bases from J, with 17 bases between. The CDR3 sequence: CAWIQRTVGYNSPLHF. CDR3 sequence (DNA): TGTGCCTGGATCCAACGGACAGTTGGATATAATTCACCCCTCCACTTT.

CDR3 nucleotides: TGCGCCAGCAGCCAACAGACAGGGCGCACTGAAGCTTTCTTT. The encoded protein is CASSQQTGRTEAFF. The chain couples TRBV4-3 to TRBJ1-1; 7 positions agree with TRBD1. The CDR3 has 14 amino acids. CDR1 is LGHNA and CDR2 is YSLEER in the germline V gene. Trimming at V came to 2 bases and at J to 4 bases, leaving 4 bases not matched to a gene.

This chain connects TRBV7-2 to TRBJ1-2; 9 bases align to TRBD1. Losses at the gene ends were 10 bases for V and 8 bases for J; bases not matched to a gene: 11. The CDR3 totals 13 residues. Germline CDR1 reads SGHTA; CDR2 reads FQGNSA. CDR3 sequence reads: CANRGQGTWGYTF. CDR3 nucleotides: TGTGCCAACCGAGGACAGGGGACGTGGGGCTACACCTTC.

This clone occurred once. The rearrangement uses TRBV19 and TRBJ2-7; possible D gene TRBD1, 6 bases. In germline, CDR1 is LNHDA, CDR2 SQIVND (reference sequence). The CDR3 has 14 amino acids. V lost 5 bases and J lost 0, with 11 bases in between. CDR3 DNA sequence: TGTGCCAGTAGTGAGGGGGACCGCTCCTACGAGCAGTACTTC. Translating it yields CASSEGDRSYEQYF.

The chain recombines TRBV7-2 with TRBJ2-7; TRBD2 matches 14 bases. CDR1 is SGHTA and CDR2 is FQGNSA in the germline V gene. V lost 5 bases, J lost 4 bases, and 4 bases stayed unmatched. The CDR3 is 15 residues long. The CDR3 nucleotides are TGTGCCAGCAGCCTGGGACTAGCGGGGGTTTACGAGCAGTACTTC. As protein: CASSLGLAGVYEQYF.

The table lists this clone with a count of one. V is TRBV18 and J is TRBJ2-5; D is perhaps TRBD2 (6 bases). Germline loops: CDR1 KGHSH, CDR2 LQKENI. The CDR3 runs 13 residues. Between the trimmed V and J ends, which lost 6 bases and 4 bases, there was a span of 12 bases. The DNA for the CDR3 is TGTGCCAGCTCCCTTAGCGGCGGAGAGACCCAGTACTTC. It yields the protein CASSLSGGETQYF.

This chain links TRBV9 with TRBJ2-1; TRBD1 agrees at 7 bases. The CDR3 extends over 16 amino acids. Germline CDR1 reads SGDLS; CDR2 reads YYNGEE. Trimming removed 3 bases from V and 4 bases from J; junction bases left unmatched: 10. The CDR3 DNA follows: TGTGCCAGCAGCGGGGGTGTGTCAGGGGGTTACAATGAGCAGTTCTTC. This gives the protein CASSGGVSGGYNEQFF.

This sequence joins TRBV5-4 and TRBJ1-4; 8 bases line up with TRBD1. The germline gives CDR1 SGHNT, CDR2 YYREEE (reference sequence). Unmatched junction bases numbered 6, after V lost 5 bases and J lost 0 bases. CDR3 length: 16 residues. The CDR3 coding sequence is TGTGCCAGCAGTAAAACAGGGGGTGCAACTAATGAAAAACTGTTTTTT. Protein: CASSKTGGATNEKLFF.

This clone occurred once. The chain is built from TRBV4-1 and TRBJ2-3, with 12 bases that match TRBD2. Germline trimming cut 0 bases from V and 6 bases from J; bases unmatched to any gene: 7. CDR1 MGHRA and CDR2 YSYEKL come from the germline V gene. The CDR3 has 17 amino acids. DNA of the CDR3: TGCGCCAGCAGCCAAGACGCCCCGGGACTAGCGGGTGATACGCAGTATTTT. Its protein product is CASSQDAPGLAGDTQYF.

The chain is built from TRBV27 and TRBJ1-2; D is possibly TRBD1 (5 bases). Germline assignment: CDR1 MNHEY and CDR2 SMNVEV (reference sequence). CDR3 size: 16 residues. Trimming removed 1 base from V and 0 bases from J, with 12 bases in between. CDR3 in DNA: TGTGCCAGCAGTTTATGGGGGTCGGGGGCTAACTATGGCTACACCTTC. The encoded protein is CASSLWGSGANYGYTF.

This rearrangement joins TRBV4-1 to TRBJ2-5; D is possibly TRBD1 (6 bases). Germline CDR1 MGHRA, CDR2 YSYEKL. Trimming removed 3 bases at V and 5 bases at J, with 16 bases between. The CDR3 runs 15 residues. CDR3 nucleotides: TGCGCCAGCAGCCAGGGGTCAGACAGGCCGGAGACCCAGTACTTC. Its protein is CASSQGSDRPETQYF.

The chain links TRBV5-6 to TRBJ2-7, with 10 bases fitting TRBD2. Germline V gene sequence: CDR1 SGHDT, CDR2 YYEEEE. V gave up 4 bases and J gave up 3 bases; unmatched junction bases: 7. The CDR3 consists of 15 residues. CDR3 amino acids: CASSQGLAPSYEQYF. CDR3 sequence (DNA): TGTGCCAGCAGCCAGGGACTAGCGCCAAGCTACGAGCAGTACTTC.

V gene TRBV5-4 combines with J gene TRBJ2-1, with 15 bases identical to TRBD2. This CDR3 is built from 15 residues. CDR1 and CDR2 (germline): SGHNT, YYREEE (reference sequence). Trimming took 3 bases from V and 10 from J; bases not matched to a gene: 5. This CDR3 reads CASSWTSGGGLEQFF. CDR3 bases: TGTGCCAGCAGCTGGACTAGCGGGGGGGGATTGGAGCAGTTCTTC.

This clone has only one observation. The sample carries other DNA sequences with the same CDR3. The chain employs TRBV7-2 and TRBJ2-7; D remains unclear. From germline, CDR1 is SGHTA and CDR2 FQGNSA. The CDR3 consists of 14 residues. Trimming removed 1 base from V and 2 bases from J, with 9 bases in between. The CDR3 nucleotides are TGTGCCAGCAGCTTAGTAGGCGGTACCTACGAGCAGTACTTC. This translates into CASSLVGGTYEQYF. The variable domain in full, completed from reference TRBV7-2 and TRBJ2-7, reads GAGVSQSPSNKVTEKGKDVELRCDPISGHTALYWYRQSLGQGLEFLIYFQGNSAPDKSGLPSDRFSAERTGGSVSTLTIQRTQQEDSAVYLCASSLVGGTYEQYFGPGTRLTVT.

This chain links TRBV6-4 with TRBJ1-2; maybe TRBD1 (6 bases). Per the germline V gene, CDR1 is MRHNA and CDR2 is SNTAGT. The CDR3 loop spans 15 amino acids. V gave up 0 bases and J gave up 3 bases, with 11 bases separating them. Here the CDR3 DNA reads TGTGCCAGCAGTGACTCTAGCAGGGGTGACTATGGCTACACCTTC. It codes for CASSDSSRGDYGYTF.

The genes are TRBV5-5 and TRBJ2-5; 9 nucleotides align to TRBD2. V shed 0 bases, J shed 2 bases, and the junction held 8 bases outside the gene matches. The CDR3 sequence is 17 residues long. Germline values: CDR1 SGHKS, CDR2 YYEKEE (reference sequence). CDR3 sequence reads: CASSLASGGIEQETQYF. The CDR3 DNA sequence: TGTGCCAGCAGCTTGGCGAGCGGGGGGATCGAACAAGAGACCCAGTACTTC.